Given below is one T cell receptor beta chain in context. No antigen is known for it. No base quality information exists; no much larger clone differs at one position. The treatment or condition label, as the study defines it: in vitro stimulation with specific CMV peptide epitopes to enrich CMV-specific T cells. The trim is 5 bases for V and 4 bases for J, with a gap of 11 bases between the germline ends. Sequences ENHRY (CDR1) and SYGVKD (CDR2) are obtained from the germline V gene. From the cysteine up to the phenylalanine, the CDR3 has a length of 13 residues. The only DNA kept is the CDR3, 39 bases in frame from the first base. This sample was included in a study of T cell repertoires in cytomegalovirus infection (dated by TCRdb to about 2019). Broadly, across the study: Peptide stimulations targeted recently identified HLA-C-restricted CMV epitopes, whose presentation resists viral immunomodulation, together with well-studied HLA-B-restricted epitopes. Donor HLA type was relevant to the analysis, because carriage of CMV infection together with the matching HLA type was indicated by public TCR beta signatures.

Sequencing was carried out with an Illumina HiSeq 1500. TCRdb redid the processing of the public reads, applying fastp at Q25 and MiXCR, and retained in-frame beta chains. Each entry is one CDR3 protein sequence, shown with its most common DNA and genes. Across this sample there are fewer than 650,000 distinct CDR3 sequences, with about 40% seen only once. The ten largest clones add up to around 48% of the sample. General study outcomes and caveats: The ex vivo response was dominated by HLA-C-restricted CMV-specific TCR beta clonotypes, and the single most frequent clonotype in two of eight donors was supplied by these HLA-C-restricted clonotypes. Cumulative frequency of public TCR beta family members discriminated carriers of CMV infection plus the relevant HLA type in this cohort and an independent approximately 370-donor cohort.

Sequencing was performed on cultured PBMCs, taken from culture after CMV antigen stimulation. The rearrangement combines TRBV10-3 with TRBJ1-2; a weak D assignment points to TRBD1 (5 bases agree). The clonotype was recovered from a human donor in good health (CMV status not recorded). Some clones in this sample may be carry-over from other donors' samples. The CDR3 protein sequence reads: CAISPGSAYGYTF. In nucleotides, the sequence is TGTGCCATCAGTCCAGGGTCGGCCTATGGCTACACCTTC.